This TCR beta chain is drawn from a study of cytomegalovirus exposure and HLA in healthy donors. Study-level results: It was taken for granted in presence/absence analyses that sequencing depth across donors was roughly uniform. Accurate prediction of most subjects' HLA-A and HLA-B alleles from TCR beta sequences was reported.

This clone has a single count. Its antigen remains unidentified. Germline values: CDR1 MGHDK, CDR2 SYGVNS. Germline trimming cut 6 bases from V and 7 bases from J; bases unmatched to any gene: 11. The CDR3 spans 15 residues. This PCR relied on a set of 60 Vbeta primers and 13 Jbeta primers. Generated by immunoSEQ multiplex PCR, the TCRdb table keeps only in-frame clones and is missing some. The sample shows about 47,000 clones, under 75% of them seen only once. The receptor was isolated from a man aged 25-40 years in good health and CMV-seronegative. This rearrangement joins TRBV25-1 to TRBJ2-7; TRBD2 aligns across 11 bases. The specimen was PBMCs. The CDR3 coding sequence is TGTGCCAGCAGCGTCAGGGGACTAGCGGCGGGGGAGCAGTACTTC. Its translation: CASSVRGLAAGEQYF.